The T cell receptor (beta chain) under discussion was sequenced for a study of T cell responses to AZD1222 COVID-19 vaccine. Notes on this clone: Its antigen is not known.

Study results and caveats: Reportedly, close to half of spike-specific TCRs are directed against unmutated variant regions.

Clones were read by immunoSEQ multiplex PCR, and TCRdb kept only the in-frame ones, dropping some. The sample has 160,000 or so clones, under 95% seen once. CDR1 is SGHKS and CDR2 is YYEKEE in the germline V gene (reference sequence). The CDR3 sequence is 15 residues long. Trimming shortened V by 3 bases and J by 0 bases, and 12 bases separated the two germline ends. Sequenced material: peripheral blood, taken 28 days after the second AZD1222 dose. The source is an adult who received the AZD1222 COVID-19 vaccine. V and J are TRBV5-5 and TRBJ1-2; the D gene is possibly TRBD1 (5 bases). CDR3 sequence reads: CASSYYGTANYGYTF. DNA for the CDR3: TGTGCCAGCAGCTACTACGGGACTGCTAACTATGGCTACACCTTC.